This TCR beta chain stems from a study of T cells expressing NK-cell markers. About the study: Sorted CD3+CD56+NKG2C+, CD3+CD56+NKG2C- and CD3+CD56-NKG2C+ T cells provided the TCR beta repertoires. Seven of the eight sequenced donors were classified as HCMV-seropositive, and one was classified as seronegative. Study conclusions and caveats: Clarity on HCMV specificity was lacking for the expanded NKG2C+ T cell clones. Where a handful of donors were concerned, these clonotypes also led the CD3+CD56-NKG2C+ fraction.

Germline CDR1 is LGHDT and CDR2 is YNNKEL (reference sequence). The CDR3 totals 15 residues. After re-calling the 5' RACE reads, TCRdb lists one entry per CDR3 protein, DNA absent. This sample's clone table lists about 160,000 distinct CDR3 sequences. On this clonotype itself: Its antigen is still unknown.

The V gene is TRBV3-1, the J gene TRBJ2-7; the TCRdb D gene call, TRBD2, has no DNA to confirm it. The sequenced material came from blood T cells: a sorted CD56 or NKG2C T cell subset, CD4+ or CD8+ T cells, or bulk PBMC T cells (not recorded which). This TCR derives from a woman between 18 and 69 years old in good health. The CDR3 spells CASSQLTSGSDKQYF.